Below are 8 T cell receptor beta chains sequenced from a single sample in a study of blood T cells in healthy people across ages. Using a J-beta primer mix together with a sample-barcoded 5' primer, a second PCR was run for roughly 7 to 12 cycles. Each CDR3 protein is one row after TCRdb ran MiXCR on the 5' RACE reads. This sample has 540,000 or so distinct CDR3 sequences, with 27% found just once. Sequences were obtained from blood. These receptor sequences come from a woman in her sixties or seventies in good health.

This chain joins TRBV6-5 and TRBJ2-5, with D perhaps matching TRBD1 or TRBD2 (5 bases each). The CDR3 runs to 13 residues. Germline assignment: CDR1 MNHEY and CDR2 SVGAGI. Trimming removed 10 bases from V and 5 bases from J, with 17 bases in between. This CDR3 reads CAISLGWGETQYF. The CDR3 DNA reads as TGTGCCATCTCCCTGGGGTGGGGGGAGACCCAGTACTTC.

This clonotype showed up just a few times. The rearrangement uses TRBV29-1 and TRBJ1-1, with D possibly being TRBD1 (5 bases). V lost 5 bases and J lost 5, with 12 bases in between. The CDR3 runs to 12 residues. CDR1 and CDR2 from the germline V gene are SQVTM and ANQGSEA. The CDR3 bases are TGCAGCGTTCAGGGAATGGGGACTGAAGCTTTCTTT. Residues: CSVQGMGTEAFF.

The chain combines TRBV7-6 with TRBJ2-7, with 8 positions matching TRBD1. Losses at the gene ends were 4 bases for V and 5 bases for J; bases not matched to a gene: 7. Germline V lookup: CDR1 SGHVS, CDR2 FNYEAQ. The CDR3 is 14 amino acids. CDR3 DNA: TGTGCCAGCAGCTCTCGGACAGGGTTCGACGAGCAGTACTTC. Its protein is CASSSRTGFDEQYF. Looking up the rest from reference TRBV7-6 and TRBJ2-7 gives the full variable domain: GAGVSQSPRYKVTKRGQDVALRCDPISGHVSLYWYRQALGQGPEFLTYFNYEAQQDKSGLPNDRFSAERPEGSISTLTIQRTEQRDSAMYRCASSSRTGFDEQYFGPGTRLTVT.

This clonotype was recorded a few times. The rearrangement uses TRBV29-1 and TRBJ1-1; perhaps TRBD1 as D (6 bases). Germline CDR1 SQVTM, CDR2 ANQGSEA. CDR3 length: 12 amino acids. The V gene lost 4 bases and the J gene lost 6 bases, with 12 bases spanning the gap. The CDR3 DNA reads as TGCAGCGTTGCCCATGGGACATCTGAAGCTTTCTTT. Protein product: CSVAHGTSEAFF.

The CDR3 sequence: CATSRDSAGVNYGYTF. The CDR3 nucleotides read TGTGCCACCAGCAGAGATTCGGCAGGGGTGAACTATGGCTACACCTTC. The rearrangement uses TRBV15 and TRBJ1-2; a weak D match, TRBD1 (6 bases). This CDR3 has 16 amino acids. The germline V gene encodes CDR1 LNHNV and CDR2 YYDKDF (reference sequence). Trimming shortened V by 0 bases and J by 2 bases, and 13 bases separated the two germline ends. The entire variable domain, with the rest obtained from reference TRBV15 and TRBJ1-2, is as follows: DAMVIQNPRYQVTQFGKPVTLSCSQTLNHNVMYWYQQKSSQAPKLLFHYYDKDFNNEADTPDNFQSRRPNTSFCFLDIRSPGLGDTAMYLCATSRDSAGVNYGYTFGSGTRLTVV.

This clonotype was detected a few times. CDR3 protein: CASSFGRGGSPLHF. CDR3 bases: TGTGCCAGCAGCTTTGGGCGGGGAGGGTCACCCCTCCACTTT. The chain recombines TRBV5-6 with TRBJ1-6; D is uncertain. This CDR3 region has 14 residues. Trimming pared 2 bases from V and 10 bases from J, leaving 13 bases between. In germline, CDR1 is SGHDT, CDR2 YYEEEE.

The CDR3 protein is CASSQEFRTPAAYGYTF. The CDR3 DNA sequence: TGCGCCAGCAGCCAAGAATTCAGGACCCCAGCCGCTTATGGCTACACCTTC. J is TRBJ1-2 and V is TRBV4-3; D is unresolved. The CDR3 covers 17 residues. V lost 0 bases and J 5 bases, leaving 19 bases between the germline ends. Germline CDR1 and CDR2: LGHNA and YSLEER.

This chain uses TRBV10-3 with TRBJ2-3, with D possibly called TRBD1 or TRBD2 (6 bases each). The CDR3 has 13 amino acids. Germline loops: CDR1 ENHRY, CDR2 SYGVKD. The V end was cut by 10 bases, the J end by 2 bases, with 13 bases between. The CDR3 DNA follows: TGTGCCACTGAAGGGGGGAACACAGATACGCAGTATTTT. The encoded protein is CATEGGNTDTQYF.